A single TCR beta chain is shown here with its context. Its antigen is currently not known. No much larger clone exists at a distance of one base, and base qualities are not known. Sequenced using an Illumina NovaSeq 6000. TCRalpha and TCRbeta cDNA libraries were built by 5'RACE with constant-segment primers, adding sample barcodes and unique molecular identifiers. Trizol reagent was used to extract RNA from every sample. Amplification of the libraries took two PCR steps, and the second step added a second sample barcode plus Illumina TruSeq adapters. Sequencing of the libraries was done on an Illumina NovaSeq, producing 2 x 150 bp paired-end reads. Concerning the study's data processing: Reads were demultiplexed and collapsed into UMI-guided consensus sequences with migec v1.2.7. Using mixcr v2.1.11, UMI consensuses were aligned to TRA and TRB V and J templates and then assembled into clonotypes. Clonotypes were classified as expanded or contracted when called significant by both edgeR and NoisET, with noise models trained on biological replicates. For edgeR calls, the thresholds were a false discovery rate-adjusted p below 0.01 and a log2 fold-change of 1. As an exploratory analysis of dynamics, max-normalized trajectories of the 1000 most abundant clonotypes were examined by PCA with hierarchical clustering. Each responding clone was given a CD4 or CD8 phenotype based on the CD4+ and CD8+ repertoires, which had been sequenced separately. The public reads were reanalyzed by TCRdb: fastp trimming at Q25, MiXCR alignment, in-frame beta chains only. Each CDR3 protein gets just one entry, which takes the most common genes and DNA from the rows behind it. These V and J calls originate from TCRdb's pipeline instead of the authors' own analysis. Here the sample has around 250,000 distinct CDR3 sequences; over 9% occur a single time. The ten largest make up around 23% of the sample.

The data belong to a study of T-cell memory formation after mild COVID-19 (dated by TCRdb to the early 2020s). For the wider study: TCR sequence clusters from the two donors were found to be largely donor specific. Two young, previously healthy adult volunteers, one female and one male, were included in the cohort. Longitudinal TCRalpha and TCRbeta repertoire sequencing tracked T-cell clones expanding and contracting after mild COVID-19 in two donors. The paper's findings and limits, for the study overall: Contracting CD4+ clones were found mainly in CM and EM memory subsets, while CD8+ clones were enriched in EMRA. The second-wave clones that peaked on day 37 were not confirmed to be SARS-CoV-2 specific. Some responding clones were detected in pre-infection memory, which suggested that pre-existing cross-reactive memory T cells had joined the SARS-CoV-2 response. The study covered only two mild cases, and larger cohorts including severe cases with pre-infection samples were considered necessary. Clones that contracted from day 15 to 85 showed balanced CD4/CD8 phenotypes, whereas a second wave of clones that expanded from day 15 to 37 leaned towards CD4+.

Ficoll-Paque density gradient centrifugation was used to isolate PBMCs. This receptor was taken from a man between 18 and 35 years old who had mild COVID-19 (a few samples of this study predate the infection). The sample titles of this study are shuffled in the database, so cell type and time point are left out; the donor was told from shared clones. The sequencing input was PBMCs or a T cell subset sorted from them (not recorded which).

The base sequence is TGCAGTGCTAGGGAAAGGGTGGTAAATCAGCCCCAGCATTTT. This sequence encodes CSARERVVNQPQHF. The V gene is TRBV20-1 and the J gene is TRBJ1-5, with the identity of the D gene unclear. At the junction V is shortened by 3 bases and J by 4 bases, with 13 bases in between. Its CDR3 holds 14 amino acids, cysteine through phenylalanine. Only the CDR3 DNA is retained, 42 bases long and in frame from the first base. CDR1 and CDR2 are drawn from the germline V gene (reference sequence): DFQATT, SNEGSKA.